The present TCR beta chain was sequenced within a study of T cell changes during pregnancy in multiple sclerosis. Clones were read by immunoSEQ multiplex PCR, and TCRdb kept only the in-frame ones, dropping some. The sample contains 37,000 or so clones, approximately 90% of which appear only once. The CDR3 runs to 14 residues. The germline gives CDR1 KGHSH, CDR2 LQKENI. V was clipped by 4 bases and J by 2 bases, with 11 bases between them. The specimen was CD4+ T cells from peripheral blood mononuclear cells, collected in the first trimester of pregnancy. This clonotype originated in a female donor with multiple sclerosis, enrolled in a pregnancy study. V usage is TRBV18 and J usage is TRBJ2-5; weak D call: TRBD1 (5 bases). The CDR3 DNA follows: TGTGCCAGCTCACAGAACGGACATCAAGAGACCCAGTACTTC. Its translation is CASSQNGHQETQYF.